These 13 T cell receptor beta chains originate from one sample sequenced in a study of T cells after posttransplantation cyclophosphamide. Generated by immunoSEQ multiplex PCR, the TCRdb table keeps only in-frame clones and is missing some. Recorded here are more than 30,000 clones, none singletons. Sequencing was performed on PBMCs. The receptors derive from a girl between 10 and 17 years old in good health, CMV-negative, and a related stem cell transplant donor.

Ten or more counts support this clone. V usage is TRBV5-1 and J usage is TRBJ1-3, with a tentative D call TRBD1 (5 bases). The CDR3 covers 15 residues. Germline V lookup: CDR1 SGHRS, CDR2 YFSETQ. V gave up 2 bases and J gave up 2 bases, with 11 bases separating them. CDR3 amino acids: CASSFFPGPGNTIYF. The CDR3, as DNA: TGCGCCAGCAGCTTCTTTCCAGGGCCTGGAAACACCATATATTTT. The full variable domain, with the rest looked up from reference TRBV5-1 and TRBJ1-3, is KAGVTQTPRYLIKTRGQQVTLSCSPISGHRSVSWYQQTPGQGLQFLFEYFSETQRNKGNFPGRFSGRQFSNSRSEMNVSTLELGDSALYLCASSFFPGPGNTIYFGEGSWLTVV.

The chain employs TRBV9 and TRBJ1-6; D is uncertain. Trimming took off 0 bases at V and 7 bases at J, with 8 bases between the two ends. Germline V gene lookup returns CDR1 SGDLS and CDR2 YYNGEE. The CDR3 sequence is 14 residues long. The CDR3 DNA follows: TGTGCCAGCAGCGTAGGACACGTGAATTCACCCCTCCACTTT. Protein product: CASSVGHVNSPLHF.

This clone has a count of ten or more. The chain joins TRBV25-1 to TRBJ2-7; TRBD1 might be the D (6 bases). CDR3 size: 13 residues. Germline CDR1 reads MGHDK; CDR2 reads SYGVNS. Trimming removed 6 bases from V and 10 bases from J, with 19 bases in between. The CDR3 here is CASRAGAPRRQYF. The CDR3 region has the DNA TGTGCCAGCAGGGCAGGGGCCCCTCGGAGACAGTACTTC.

CDR3 DNA: TGTGCCAGCAGTGATCAGGGGACCACTGGGGCCAACGTCCTGACTTTC. It yields the protein CASSDQGTTGANVLTF. V and J are TRBV6-4 and TRBJ2-6, with a weak D call TRBD1 (6 bases). CDR1 is MRHNA and CDR2 is SNTAGT in the germline V gene. This CDR3 region has 16 residues. V shed 3 bases and J shed 2 bases, with 11 bases lying between them.

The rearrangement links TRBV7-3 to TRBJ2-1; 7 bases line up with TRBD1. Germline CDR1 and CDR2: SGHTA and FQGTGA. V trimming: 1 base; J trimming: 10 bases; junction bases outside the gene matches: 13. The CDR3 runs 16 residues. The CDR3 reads CASSLSQGTATAEQFF. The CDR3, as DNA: TGTGCCAGCAGCTTAAGTCAGGGGACAGCCACCGCCGAGCAGTTCTTC. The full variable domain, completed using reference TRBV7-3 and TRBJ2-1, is GAGVSQTPSNKVTEKGKYVELRCDPISGHTALYWYRQSLGQGPEFLIYFQGTGAADDSGLPNDRFFAVRPEGSVSTLKIQRTERGDSAVYLCASSLSQGTATAEQFFGPGTRLTVL.

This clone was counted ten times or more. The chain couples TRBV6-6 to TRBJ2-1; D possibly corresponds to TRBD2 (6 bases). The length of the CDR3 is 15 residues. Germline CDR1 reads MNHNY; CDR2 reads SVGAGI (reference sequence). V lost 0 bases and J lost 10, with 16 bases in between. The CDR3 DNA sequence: TGTGCCAGCAGTTACTCGAGGCCTAGCGCGAACGAGCAGTTCTTC. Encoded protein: CASSYSRPSANEQFF.

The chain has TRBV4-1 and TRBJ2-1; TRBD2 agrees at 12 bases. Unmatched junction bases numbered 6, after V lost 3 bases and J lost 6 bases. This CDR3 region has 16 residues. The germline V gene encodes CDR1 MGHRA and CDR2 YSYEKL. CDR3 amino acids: CASSHFLAGGPNEQFF. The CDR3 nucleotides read TGCGCCAGCAGCCATTTCCTAGCGGGGGGGCCCAATGAGCAGTTCTTC.

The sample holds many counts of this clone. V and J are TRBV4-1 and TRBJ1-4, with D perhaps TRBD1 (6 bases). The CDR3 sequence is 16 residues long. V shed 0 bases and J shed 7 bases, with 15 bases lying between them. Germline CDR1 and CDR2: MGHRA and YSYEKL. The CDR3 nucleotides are TGCGCCAGCAGCCAAGATTGGTCAGGGGCGGGTGAAAAACTGTTTTTT. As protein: CASSQDWSGAGEKLFF.

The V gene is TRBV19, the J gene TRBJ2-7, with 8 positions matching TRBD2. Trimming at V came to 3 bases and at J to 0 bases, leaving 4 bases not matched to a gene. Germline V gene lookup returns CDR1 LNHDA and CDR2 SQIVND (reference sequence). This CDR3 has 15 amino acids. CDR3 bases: TGTGCCAGTAGTATGGGACTAGACGTCTCCTACGAGCAGTACTTC. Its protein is CASSMGLDVSYEQYF.

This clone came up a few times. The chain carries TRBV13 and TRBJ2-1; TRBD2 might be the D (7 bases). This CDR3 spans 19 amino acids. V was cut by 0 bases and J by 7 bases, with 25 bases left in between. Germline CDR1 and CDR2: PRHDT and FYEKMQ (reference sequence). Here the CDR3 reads CASSLGRGLEPGGSNEQFF. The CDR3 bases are TGTGCCAGCAGCTTAGGCCGGGGACTGGAGCCGGGGGGCTCTAATGAGCAGTTCTTC.

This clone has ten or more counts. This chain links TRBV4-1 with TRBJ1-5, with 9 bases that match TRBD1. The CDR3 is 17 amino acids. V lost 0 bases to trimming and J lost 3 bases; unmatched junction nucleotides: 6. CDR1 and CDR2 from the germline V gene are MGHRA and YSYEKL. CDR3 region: CASSQDRRTGANQPQHF. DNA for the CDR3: TGCGCCAGCAGCCAAGATCGTCGGACAGGGGCCAATCAGCCCCAGCATTTT.

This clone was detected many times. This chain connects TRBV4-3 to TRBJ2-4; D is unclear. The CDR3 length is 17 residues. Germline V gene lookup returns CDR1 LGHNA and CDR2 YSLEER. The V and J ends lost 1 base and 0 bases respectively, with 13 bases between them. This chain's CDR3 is CASSQGWANLAKNIQYF. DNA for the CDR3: TGCGCCAGCAGCCAAGGCTGGGCGAATCTAGCCAAAAACATTCAGTACTTC.

CDR3 residues: CASSLGPIPGELFF. The CDR3 coding sequence is TGTGCCAGTTCCCTGGGCCCGATACCCGGGGAGCTGTTTTTT. The J gene is TRBJ2-2, the V gene TRBV11-2; D gene uncertain. CDR3 length: 14 amino acids. Germline-derived CDR1 and CDR2 are SGHAT and FQNNGV. V dropped 9 bases and J dropped 6 bases, with 17 bases sitting between them.